The 9 T cell receptor beta chains listed next were all sequenced from one sample in a study of regulatory T cells in long-lasting Graves disease. Both iRepertoire HTBI primers and Arm-PCR of CDR3 regions were used to build the TCR beta libraries. TCRdb recomputed calls from the multiplex PCR reads with MiXCR, one row per CDR3 protein. This sample yields hundreds of thousands of distinct CDR3 sequences, of which over 15% are seen a single time; roughly 27% belongs to the top ten. Noted time point: newly diagnosed GD, antithyroid drugs for less than 3 months. Following extraction of RNA from PBMCs, that RNA was used to make the TCR library. The same data also went into a second study, on T cells in Graves' hyperthyroidism and ophthalmopathy.

Here the sequenced sample was peripheral blood mononuclear cells (PBMCs), taken at new diagnosis, from a patient treated with antithyroid drugs. The origin of the receptors is a middle-aged man with Graves disease.

This clonotype occurred a few times. The junction departs from germline at one end; a sequencing error may be responsible. This rearrangement joins TRBV6-5 to TRBJ2-5, with D uncertain. The germline CDR1 and CDR2 sequences are MNHEY and SVGAGI. The CDR3 is made up of 13 amino acids. In DNA, the CDR3 is TGTGCCAGCAGTTACTCGATCCAACAGACCCAGTACTTC. This gives the protein CASSYSIQQTQYF.

Worth noting for this clonotype: Just one base apart from a much larger clone, this may be a read error. This chain connects TRBV15 to TRBJ2-1; D may correspond to TRBD1 or TRBD2 (5 bases each). The V end lost 1 base, the J end lost 7 bases, and 14 bases lay between the germline ends. The germline V gene has CDR1 LNHNV and CDR2 YYDKDF (reference sequence). This CDR3 is built from 15 residues. The CDR3 coding sequence is TGTGCCACCAGCAGAGGTGGGACCCTCGGTAATGAGCAGTTCTTC. This codes for CATSRGGTLGNEQFF.

As to this clonotype: A much more abundant neighbour one base away suggests this may be a read error. The chain links TRBV11-1 to TRBJ2-2, with 7 bases fitting TRBD2. The CDR3 consists of 17 residues. Germline CDR1 reads SGHAT; CDR2 reads FQDESV (reference sequence). In DNA, the CDR3 is TGTGCCAGCAGCCCGTTTACTGGCCAGGGAGGGACCGGGGGGCTGTTTTTT. Translation gives CASSPFTGQGGTGGLFF.

The chain combines TRBV20-1 with TRBJ1-3; no clear D. CDR3 length equals 14 residues. Between the trimmed V and J ends, which lost 0 bases and 8 bases, there was a span of 14 bases. CDR1 is DFQATT, CDR2 SNEGSKA, per germline (reference sequence). The CDR3 DNA sequence: TGCAGTGCTAGAGACGAGACTTCTGGGGACACCATATATTTT. Translating gives CSARDETSGDTIYF.

This chain connects TRBV7-2 to TRBJ2-7, with D perhaps TRBD2 (6 bases). This CDR3 is 13 amino acids long. V lost 3 bases to trimming and J lost 4 bases, with 10 bases between them. Per germline, CDR1 SGHTA and CDR2 FQGNSA. CDR3 loop: CASSFGSRYEQYF. The CDR3 nucleotides read TGTGCCAGCAGCTTCGGGAGCCGGTACGAGCAGTACTTC. The entire variable domain, with the rest obtained from reference TRBV7-2 and TRBJ2-7, is as follows: GAGVSQSPSNKVTEKGKDVELRCDPISGHTALYWYRQSLGQGLEFLIYFQGNSAPDKSGLPSDRFSAERTGGSVSTLTIQRTQQEDSAVYLCASSFGSRYEQYFGPGTRLTVT.

This clonotype came up many times. V is TRBV28 and J is TRBJ2-5; D is possibly TRBD2 (6 bases). V lost 6 bases, J lost 5 bases, and 16 bases lay in between. Germline CDR1 MDHEN, CDR2 SYDVKM. This CDR3 comprises 14 residues. DNA for the CDR3: TGTGCCAGCAGGACGGTGTGGGGAGGCGAGACCCAGTACTTC. It codes for CASRTVWGGETQYF.

This clonotype was seen repeatedly, ten times or more. The gene calls are TRBV12-3 or TRBV12-4 and TRBJ2-1; D possibly uses TRBD1 or TRBD2 (5 bases each). Deletions cut 0 bases from V and 12 bases from J, with 12 bases between. This CDR3 contains 13 residues. The CDR3 DNA sequence: TGTGCCAGCAGTTTAGCCAGGCCGAGGGGGCAGTTCTTC. As protein: CASSLARPRGQFF.

This clonotype was observed many times. The rearrangement uses TRBV6-1 and TRBJ1-1; no reliable D call. Germline-derived CDR1 and CDR2 are MNHNS and SASEGT. The CDR3 is 13 residues long. Trimming removed 7 bases from V and 4 bases from J, with 13 bases in between. CDR3 nucleotides: TGTGCCAGCACTATTACGCTAGGCACTGAAGCTTTCTTT. Its translation is CASTITLGTEAFF.

The V and J genes are TRBV12-3 or TRBV12-4 and TRBJ2-7; 12 nucleotides match TRBD1. V lost 7 bases to trimming and J lost 7 bases; unmatched junction nucleotides: 11. The CDR3 has 15 amino acids. CDR3 DNA sequence: TGTGCCAGCACCCAGAGGGGACAGGGGGCTGGTGAGCAGTACTTC. Protein sequence: CASTQRGQGAGEQYF.